The following is a T cell receptor (beta chain) sequence with its context. Clones were read by immunoSEQ multiplex PCR, and TCRdb kept only the in-frame ones, dropping some. The data show 250,000 to 300,000 clones, around 87% seen once. The sample belongs to a study of blood T cell repertoires in COVID-19. CDR3 length equals 14 residues. Unmatched junction bases numbered 7, after V lost 8 bases and J lost 1 base. Per germline, CDR1 MNHNY and CDR2 SVGAGI (reference sequence). The chain is built from TRBV6-6 and TRBJ2-7, with 8 nucleotides matching TRBD1. The receptor comes from a man younger than 35 with active or convalescent COVID-19. Sequencing used peripheral blood. The CDR3 coding sequence is TGTGCCAGCCAAGGGACAGGTGGATCCTACGAGCAGTACTTC. Translated, it gives CASQGTGGSYEQYF.